Following are 7 T cell receptor beta chains from one sample sequenced in a study of blood T cell repertoires in COVID-19. Repertoires were generated with immunoSEQ multiplex PCR, while TCRdb's copy carries only in-frame clones and drops some. The sample holds 55,000 to 85,000 clones, approximately 79% seen once. Sequenced: peripheral blood. The receptors shown here come from a man in his sixties with active or convalescent COVID-19.

The V and J genes are TRBV7-2 and TRBJ1-1; possible D gene TRBD1, 6 bases. Trimming cost V 5 bases and J 1 base, with 14 bases left between them. CDR1 SGHTA and CDR2 FQGNSA come from the germline V gene. The CDR3 is 15 amino acids. The CDR3 DNA reads as TGTGCCAGCAGCAGACAGGCAGGCCCGAACACTGAAGCTTTCTTT. Translating it yields CASSRQAGPNTEAFF.

This chain joins TRBV25-1 and TRBJ1-4; D is unclear. Trimming took off 2 bases at V and 0 bases at J, with 7 bases between the two ends. CDR3 length: 15 amino acids. Germline lookup yields CDR1 MGHDK and CDR2 SYGVNS. The CDR3 nucleotides are TGTGCCAGCAGTGAACGGGGTGCAACTAATGAAAAACTGTTTTTT. It translates to CASSERGATNEKLFF.

This chain connects TRBV30 to TRBJ2-7; 10 nucleotides agree with TRBD1. Germline lookup yields CDR1 GTSNPN and CDR2 SVGIG (reference sequence). CDR3 length equals 14 residues. V lost 7 bases to trimming and J lost 5 bases; unmatched junction nucleotides: 11. CDR3 region: CASNPPGQGNEQYF. The CDR3, as DNA: TGTGCCTCCAACCCTCCGGGACAGGGGAACGAGCAGTACTTC.

The CDR3 DNA reads as TGTGCCAGCAGTGAGACAGGGGGCGCCTACACTGAAGCTTTCTTT. Protein product: CASSETGGAYTEAFF. The rearrangement uses TRBV2 and TRBJ1-1, with TRBD1 matching 10 bases. V shed 3 bases and J 3 bases; nucleotides not matched to a gene: 4. This CDR3 comprises 15 residues. Germline V lookup: CDR1 SNHLY, CDR2 FYNNEI.

The chain combines TRBV4-1 with TRBJ1-2; D is possibly TRBD1 (5 bases). The CDR3 runs to 15 residues. CDR1 and CDR2 from the germline V gene are MGHRA and YSYEKL. The ends were cut back, 1 base at V and 0 bases at J, with 9 bases in the middle. As DNA, the CDR3 is TGCGCCAGCAGCCAAGGGGGCGGGGCTAACTATGGCTACACCTTC. Encoded protein: CASSQGGGANYGYTF.

The J gene is TRBJ2-1, the V gene TRBV7-3; unclear D gene. CDR1 is SGHTA, CDR2 FQGTGA, per germline. The CDR3 has 15 amino acids. Trimming removed 4 bases at V and 0 bases at J, with 10 bases between. The CDR3 DNA follows: TGTGCCAGCAGCTACCGCCCGAGCTCCTACAATGAGCAGTTCTTC. Translated: CASSYRPSSYNEQFF.

The chain couples TRBV6-2 or TRBV6-3 to TRBJ2-7, with no clear D. V was shortened by 2 bases and J by 6 bases, with 8 bases between the two germline ends. The length of the CDR3 is 12 residues. Germline V gives CDR1 MNHEY, CDR2 SVGEGT. CDR3 loop: CASSYAYSEQYF. The CDR3 bases are TGTGCCAGCAGTTACGCCTATTCCGAGCAGTACTTC.